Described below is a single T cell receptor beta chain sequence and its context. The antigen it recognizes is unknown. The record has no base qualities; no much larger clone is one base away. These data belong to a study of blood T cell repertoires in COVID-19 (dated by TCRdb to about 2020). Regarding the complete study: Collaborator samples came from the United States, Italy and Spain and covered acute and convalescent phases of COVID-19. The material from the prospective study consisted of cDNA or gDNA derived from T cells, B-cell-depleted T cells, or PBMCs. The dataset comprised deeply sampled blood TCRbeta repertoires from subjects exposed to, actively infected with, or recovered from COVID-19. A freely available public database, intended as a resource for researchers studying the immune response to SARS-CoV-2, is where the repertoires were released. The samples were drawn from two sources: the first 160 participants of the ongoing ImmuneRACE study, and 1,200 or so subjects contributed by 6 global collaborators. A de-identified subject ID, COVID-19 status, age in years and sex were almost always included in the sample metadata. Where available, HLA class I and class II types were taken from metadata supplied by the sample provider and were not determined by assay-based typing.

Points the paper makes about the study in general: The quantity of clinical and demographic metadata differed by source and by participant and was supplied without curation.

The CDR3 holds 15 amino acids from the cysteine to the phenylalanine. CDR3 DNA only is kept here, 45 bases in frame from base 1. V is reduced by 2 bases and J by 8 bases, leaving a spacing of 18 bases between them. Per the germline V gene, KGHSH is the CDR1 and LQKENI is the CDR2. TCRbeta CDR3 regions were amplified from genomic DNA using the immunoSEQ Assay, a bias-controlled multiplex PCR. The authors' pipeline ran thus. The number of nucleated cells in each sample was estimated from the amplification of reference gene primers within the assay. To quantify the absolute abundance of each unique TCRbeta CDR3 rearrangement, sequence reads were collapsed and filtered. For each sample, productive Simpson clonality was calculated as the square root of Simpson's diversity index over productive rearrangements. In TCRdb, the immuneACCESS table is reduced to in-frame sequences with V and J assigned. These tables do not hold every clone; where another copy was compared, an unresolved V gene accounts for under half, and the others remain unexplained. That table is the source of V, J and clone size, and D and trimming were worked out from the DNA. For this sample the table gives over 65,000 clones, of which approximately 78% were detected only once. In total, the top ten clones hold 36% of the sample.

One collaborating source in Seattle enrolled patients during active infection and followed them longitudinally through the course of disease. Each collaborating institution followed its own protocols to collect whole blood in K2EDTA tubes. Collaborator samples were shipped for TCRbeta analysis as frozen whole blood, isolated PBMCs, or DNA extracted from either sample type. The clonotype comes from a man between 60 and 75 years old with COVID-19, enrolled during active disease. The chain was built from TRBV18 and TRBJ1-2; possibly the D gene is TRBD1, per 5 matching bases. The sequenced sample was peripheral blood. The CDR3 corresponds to CASSPGADHSWGYTF. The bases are TGTGCCAGCTCACCAGGGGCAGACCATTCCTGGGGCTACACCTTC.